This passage covers 10 T cell receptor beta chains from one sample sequenced in a study of CD8+ T cells in alopecia areata. Following RNA extraction, reverse transcription yielded cDNA that acted as the sequencing template. Using immunoSEQ multiplex PCR, the repertoire was profiled, and TCRdb retains in-frame clones only, with some absent. The sample has about 210,000 clones, approximately 70% seen once; the top ten hold more than 1%. As to treatment: oral pan-JAK inhibitor, 5-10 mg twice daily. The starting material was CD4+ T cells sorted from blood, obtained between weeks 43 and 45, from a patient treated with tofacitinib. These receptors came from a human donor with alopecia areata.

This chain connects TRBV7-2 to TRBJ2-7; weak D call: TRBD1 (5 bases). V dropped 4 bases and J dropped 2 bases, with 9 bases sitting between them. The CDR3 sequence is 13 residues long. Germline assignment: CDR1 SGHTA and CDR2 FQGNSA. In nucleotides, the CDR3 is TGTGCCAGCAGCTCAGGGTCGACCTACGAGCAGTACTTC. Its translation: CASSSGSTYEQYF.

For the CDR3, the DNA is TGTGCCAGCAGCTTGGGAGAGAGGGCTGGGGCCAACGTCCTGACTTTC. Protein: CASSLGERAGANVLTF. The chain recombines TRBV5-6 with TRBJ2-6; D is possibly TRBD2 (5 bases). Germline CDR1 is SGHDT and CDR2 is YYEEEE. V lost 0 bases, J lost 2 bases, and 9 bases lay in between. There are 16 residues in the CDR3.

This clone came up a few times. The rearrangement uses TRBV9 and TRBJ1-1, with 9 bases lining up with TRBD1. Germline trimming cut 0 bases from V and 5 bases from J; bases unmatched to any gene: 11. This CDR3 is built from 17 residues. Germline V gene data show CDR1 as SGDLS and CDR2 as YYNGEE. The CDR3 DNA is TGTGCCAGCAGCGTAGGGGTATACAGGGGGCGCGGGACTGAAGCTTTCTTT. Residues: CASSVGVYRGRGTEAFF.

CDR3 in amino acids: CASSLGGVTDTQYF. The CDR3 DNA reads as TGTGCCAGCAGCTTAGGCGGGGTGACAGATACGCAGTATTTT. The chain links TRBV7-9 to TRBJ2-3; a possible D gene is TRBD2 (6 bases). The germline gives CDR1 SEHNR, CDR2 FQNEAQ (reference sequence). CDR3 length equals 14 residues. V lost 1 base and J lost 3, with 8 bases in between.

The V gene is TRBV14, the J gene TRBJ2-2; D is uncertain. The germline CDR1 and CDR2 sequences are SGHDN and FVKESK. V was pared by 8 bases and J by 7 bases, with 14 bases between. The CDR3 runs to 13 residues. The CDR3, as DNA: TGTGCCAGCTCACCTTCACGAGGCGGGGAGCTGTTTTTT. This encodes CASSPSRGGELFF.

The chain combines TRBV19 with TRBJ1-5, with D possibly matching TRBD1 (5 bases). CDR3 size: 15 residues. CDR1 and CDR2 (germline): LNHDA, SQIVND (reference sequence). Trimming removed 2 bases from V and 4 bases from J, with 12 bases in between. The CDR3 coding sequence is TGTGCCAGTAGTATATTCGGGACTCAGAATCAGCCCCAGCATTTT. This codes for CASSIFGTQNQPQHF.

V and J are TRBV7-8 and TRBJ1-5, with a weak D call TRBD1 (5 bases). The CDR3 runs 17 residues. Germline CDR1 SGHVS, CDR2 FQNEAQ. V lost 0 bases, J lost 1 base, and 13 bases lay in between. The DNA for the CDR3 is TGTGCCAGCAGCTTAGCCACCTCGGGGCGAAGCAATCAGCCCCAGCATTTT. It translates to CASSLATSGRSNQPQHF.

The V and J genes are TRBV7-6 and TRBJ1-5; 9 positions agree with TRBD1. V was pared by 5 bases and J by 5 bases, with 1 base of the junction left unmatched. Germline values: CDR1 SGHVS, CDR2 FNYEAQ. CDR3 length: 13 amino acids. The CDR3 spells CASSRQGDQPQHF. For the CDR3, the DNA is TGTGCCAGCAGCCGACAGGGGGATCAGCCCCAGCATTTT.

The genes are TRBV6-5 and TRBJ1-2, with D maybe TRBD1 (5 bases). Trimming took off 6 bases at V and 6 bases at J, with 11 bases between the two ends. The CDR3 is 12 amino acids. Germline assignment: CDR1 MNHEY and CDR2 SVGAGI. The CDR3 loop is CASRPRGDGYTF. The CDR3, as DNA: TGTGCCAGCAGGCCTAGGGGAGATGGCTACACCTTC.

The gene calls are TRBV5-6 and TRBJ1-5, with a tentative D call TRBD1 (6 bases). Germline values: CDR1 SGHDT, CDR2 YYEEEE. This CDR3 contains 15 residues. V lost 2 bases and J 0 bases, leaving 9 bases between the germline ends. CDR3 nucleotide sequence: TGTGCCAGCAGCTTTGGACAGTATAGCAATCAGCCCCAGCATTTT. This encodes CASSFGQYSNQPQHF.